This T cell receptor (beta chain) was sequenced during a study of CD8+ T cells in alopecia areata. The wider study: The percentage of affected scalp area served as the score of severity for treated patients.

Noted treatment: oral pan-JAK inhibitor, 5-10 mg twice daily. The study, taken as a whole, reports: Links between baseline CD8+ expansion and response need larger treated cohorts. Greater clonality was observed in lesional scalp samples, especially alopecia totalis/universalis, versus normal scalp. Scalp clonality and expanded CD8+ clones among the top 100 fell significantly with tofacitinib.

Concerning this clone itself: Antigen: not known.

Sequencing relied on a cDNA template that was reverse transcribed from extracted RNA. The data were produced by immunoSEQ multiplex PCR, yet TCRdb's version contains in-frame clones alone and is incomplete. Of over 150,000 clones listed, about 55% are singletons. The sequence was obtained from a human donor with alopecia areata. The input for sequencing was CD8+ T cells sorted from blood, taken at week 24, from a patient treated with tofacitinib.

CDR3 in DNA: TGTGCCAGCAGCGACCGGGACATTCAGTTGGTGAATACGCAGTATTTT. It encodes CASSDRDIQLVNTQYF. V and J are TRBV11-2 and TRBJ2-3; the D gene is possibly TRBD1 (6 bases). The CDR3 is 16 residues long. V lost 5 bases, J lost 7 bases, and 22 bases lay in between. The germline V gene has CDR1 SGHAT and CDR2 FQNNGV.